This T cell receptor (beta chain) originates from a study of blood T cells in healthy people across ages. With respect to this clonotype: The antigen remains unidentified.

Trimming pared 6 bases from V and 6 bases from J, leaving 12 bases between. The CDR3 runs to 13 residues. Study-level findings and limits: Relative to aged donors, long-lived donors carried more naive CD4+ cells and displayed higher diversity.

The second PCR ran about 6 to 12 cycles with a sample-barcoded 5' primer and J-beta primers. Every cDNA molecule bore a tag from a template-switch adaptor containing 12 random nucleotides. TCRdb passed the 5' RACE reads through MiXCR, listing each CDR3 protein once. The sample includes 750,000 or so distinct CDR3 sequences, 25% seen only once; the top ten take 9% to 9.5%. The data were also submitted as part of a second study, on T cells of mothers and their children. That source adds: At around 1.4 ug per 15 ul, all of the extracted RNA went into cDNA synthesis.

The chain is built from TRBV12-3 or TRBV12-4 and TRBJ1-5; no clear D gene. This TCR came from a boy aged 5-17 years in good health. Sequences were obtained from blood. The CDR3 sequence is CASRTLGSQPQHF. The CDR3 region has the DNA TGTGCCAGCAGGACCTTGGGGAGTCAGCCCCAGCATTTT.